This T cell receptor beta chain originates from a study of blood T cells in healthy people across ages. Germline CDR1 reads MNHEY; CDR2 reads SMNVEV (reference sequence). CDR3 size: 14 residues. Deletions cut 9 bases from V and 1 base from J, with 15 bases between. Using a J-beta primer mix together with a sample-barcoded 5' primer, a second PCR was run for roughly 7 to 11 cycles. TCRdb used MiXCR to reprocess the 5' RACE reads, holding one entry per CDR3 protein. Of under 1,100,000 distinct CDR3 sequences listed, under 30% are singletons. A further study also used this sample, focusing on T cells of mothers and their children.

The chain employs TRBV27 and TRBJ1-1, with D maybe TRBD1 (5 bases). The TCR originated in a girl between 2 and 10 years old in good health. The sequenced material came from blood. The CDR3, as DNA: TGTGCCAGTCCGTTGGGGGAAGAGAACACTGAAGCTTTCTTT. It specifies CASPLGEENTEAFF.